Listed here are 11 T cell receptor beta chains from one sample, sequenced in a study of response to subunit inactivated influenza vaccine. TCRdb processed the RT-PCR reads anew with MiXCR; each CDR3 protein has one entry. The sample has hundreds of thousands of distinct CDR3 sequences; approximately 7.6% are singletons. The material was PBMCs from blood, obtained around 2 years after vaccination. The origin of the receptors is a man aged 45 to 70 who received an inactivated influenza vaccine.

This clonotype has a count of ten or more. The gene calls are TRBV27 and TRBJ2-3; 11 bases are a match to TRBD2. The CDR3 extends over 17 amino acids. CDR1 MNHEY and CDR2 SMNVEV come from the germline V gene (reference sequence). The V segment lost 5 bases and the J segment 2 bases; nucleotides outside the gene matches: 9. CDR3: CASSRLAGSPLTDTQYF. CDR3 sequence (DNA): TGTGCCAGCAGTAGACTAGCGGGGTCACCCCTCACAGATACGCAGTATTTT.

In this sample, this clonotype turned up a few times. This rearrangement joins TRBV18 to TRBJ1-1; D is unclear. The CDR3 covers 12 residues. The germline V gene has CDR1 KGHSH and CDR2 LQKENI. V lost 1 base to trimming and J lost 7 bases, with 7 bases between them. CDR3 in DNA: TGTGCCAGCTCACCACGGCGGTATGAAGCTTTCTTT. It codes for CASSPRRYEAFF.

The chain employs TRBV3-1 and TRBJ2-7; D gene unclear. Trimming removed 0 bases at V and 2 bases at J, with 14 bases between. Germline CDR1 and CDR2: LGHDT and YNNKEL (reference sequence). The CDR3 runs to 16 residues. Written as DNA, the CDR3 is TGTGCCAGCAGCCAAGATTGGGGATCGGTTGCCTACGAGCAGTACTTC. It encodes CASSQDWGSVAYEQYF.

The gene calls are TRBV4-2 and TRBJ1-4, with TRBD1 matching 10 bases. CDR1 is LGHNA and CDR2 is YNFKEQ in the germline V gene. With 4 bases clipped from V and 8 bases from J, the junction kept 7 bases outside the gene matches. The length of the CDR3 is 15 residues. The CDR3 reads CASSPGTGEGEKLFF. The CDR3 bases are TGTGCCAGCAGCCCAGGGACAGGGGAAGGGGAAAAACTGTTTTTT.

Only a few counts were recorded for this clonotype. V usage is TRBV10-3 and J usage is TRBJ2-3, with D hard to call. CDR1 ENHRY and CDR2 SYGVKD come from the germline V gene. The V end lost 10 bases, the J end lost 2 bases, and 13 bases lay between the germline ends. The CDR3 extends over 13 amino acids. The CDR3 spells CAKSRDPTDTQYF. The CDR3 nucleotides are TGTGCCAAAAGCAGAGACCCCACAGATACGCAGTATTTT.

At least ten counts were recorded for this clonotype. The chain is built from TRBV7-2 and TRBJ2-1; 15 bases align to TRBD2. The CDR3 consists of 15 residues. CDR1 and CDR2 (germline): SGHTA, FQGNSA. The J segment lost 9 bases and the V segment lost 2 bases, leaving 2 bases of the junction unmatched. CDR3 coding DNA: TGTGCCAGCAGCTTACAGGGACTAGCGGGAGGTGAGCAGTTCTTC. It translates to CASSLQGLAGGEQFF.

The chain is built from TRBV10-3 and TRBJ2-7; D gene unclear. This CDR3 contains 14 residues. Trimming cost V 3 bases and J 4 bases, with 13 bases left between them. The germline gives CDR1 ENHRY, CDR2 SYGVKD. Here the CDR3 DNA reads TGTGCCATCAGTGATTCGGTAGAAGGATACGAGCAGTACTTC. This sequence encodes CAISDSVEGYEQYF.

The J gene is TRBJ2-1, the V gene TRBV24-1; D is uncertain. Trimming pared 1 base from V and 10 bases from J, leaving 13 bases between. The CDR3 extends over 14 amino acids. The germline gives CDR1 KGHDR, CDR2 SFDVKD. This chain's CDR3 is CATSDLSADWEQFF. CDR3 nucleotides: TGTGCCACCAGTGATTTATCCGCTGACTGGGAGCAGTTCTTC.

The gene calls are TRBV20-1 and TRBJ1-6; D is possibly TRBD1 (6 bases). Trimming took 5 bases from V and 3 from J, leaving 11 bases between them. CDR1 and CDR2 from the germline V gene are DFQATT and SNEGSKA (reference sequence). This CDR3 is built from 14 residues. CDR3 nucleotides: TGCAGTGCTCCGCCGACAGGCTATAATTCACCCCTCCACTTT. This gives the protein CSAPPTGYNSPLHF.

The rearrangement joins TRBV20-1 to TRBJ2-3; 13 bases align to TRBD2. CDR1 and CDR2 (germline): DFQATT, SNEGSKA (reference sequence). V trimming: 6 bases; J trimming: 7 bases; junction bases outside the gene matches: 4. The CDR3 is 13 residues long. The CDR3 bases are TGCAGTGCCACTAGCGGGGGGGCTTATACGCAGTATTTT. Its translation: CSATSGGAYTQYF.

This chain uses TRBV24-1 with TRBJ1-6; unclear D gene. The V end lost 7 bases, the J end lost 9 bases, and 18 bases lay between the germline ends. The germline V gene encodes CDR1 KGHDR and CDR2 SFDVKD. The CDR3 is made up of 15 amino acids. CDR3 sequence (DNA): TGTGCCACCAGACCCCGTGGCGTCCCAAGTTCACCCCTCCACTTT. It is translated as CATRPRGVPSSPLHF.